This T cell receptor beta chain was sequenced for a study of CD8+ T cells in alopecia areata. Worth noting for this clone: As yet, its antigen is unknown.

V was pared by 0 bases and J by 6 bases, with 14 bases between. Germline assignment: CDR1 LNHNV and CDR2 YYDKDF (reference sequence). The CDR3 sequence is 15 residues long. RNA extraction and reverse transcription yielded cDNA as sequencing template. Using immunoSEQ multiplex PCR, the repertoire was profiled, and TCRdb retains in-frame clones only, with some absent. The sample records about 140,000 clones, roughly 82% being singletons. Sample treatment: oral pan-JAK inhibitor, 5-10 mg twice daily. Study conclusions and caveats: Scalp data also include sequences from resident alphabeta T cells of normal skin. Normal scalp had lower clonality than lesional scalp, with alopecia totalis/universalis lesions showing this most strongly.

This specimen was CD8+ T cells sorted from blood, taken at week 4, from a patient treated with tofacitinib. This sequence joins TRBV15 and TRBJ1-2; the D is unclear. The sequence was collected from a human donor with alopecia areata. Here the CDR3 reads CATSRDWRELDGYTF. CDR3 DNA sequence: TGTGCCACCAGCAGAGATTGGAGAGAGCTGGATGGCTACACCTTC.